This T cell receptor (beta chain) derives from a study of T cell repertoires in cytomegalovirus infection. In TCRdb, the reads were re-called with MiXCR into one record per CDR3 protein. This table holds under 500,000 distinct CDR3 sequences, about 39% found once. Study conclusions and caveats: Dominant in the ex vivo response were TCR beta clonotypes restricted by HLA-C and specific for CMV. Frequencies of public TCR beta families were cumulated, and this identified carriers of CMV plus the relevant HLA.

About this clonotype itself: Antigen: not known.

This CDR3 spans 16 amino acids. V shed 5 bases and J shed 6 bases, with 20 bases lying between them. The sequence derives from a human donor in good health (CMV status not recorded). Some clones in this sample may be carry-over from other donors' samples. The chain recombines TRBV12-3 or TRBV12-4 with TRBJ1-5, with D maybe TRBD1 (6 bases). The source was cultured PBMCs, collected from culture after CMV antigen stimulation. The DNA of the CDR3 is TGTGCCAGCAGTGGATGGGACACTACTAAGCTTCAGCCCCAGCATTTT. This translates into CASSGWDTTKLQPQHF.